The clone carrying this T cell receptor beta chain was counted only a few times. This entry comes from a study of shared T cell receptors in the human thymus. The CDR3 is made up of 15 amino acids. Germline V lookup: CDR1 SGHDT, CDR2 YYEEEE. With 2 bases clipped from V and 4 bases from J, the junction kept 8 bases outside the gene matches. Method: immunoSEQ multiplex PCR; TCRdb's copy keeps in-frame clones and lacks some. The top ten clones hold more than 0.009% of a sample with some 640,000 clones, around 87% of them seen once. These data were likewise used in another study, on human thymus T cells. That report notes: Thymus was obtained from resections taken during corrective heart surgery.

This receptor was obtained from a boy in the first two years of life with a congenital heart defect. The sequencing sample was made of thymocytes. The chain recombines TRBV5-6 with TRBJ1-2, with 7 bases matching TRBD1. The CDR3 coding sequence is TGTGCCAGCAGCTTTTGCAGGGGGACTTCCTATGGCTACACCTTC. It translates to CASSFCRGTSYGYTF.